The source of this TCR beta chain is a study of cytomegalovirus exposure and HLA in healthy donors. Study-wide results and caveats: With further analysis later on, most CMV-associated TCR beta chains appeared HLA-restricted. There were over 150 TCR beta chains listed as cytomegalovirus-associated.

In the case of this clone: What it binds is not known.

Germline V CDR1 and CDR2: SNHLY, FYNNEI. The CDR3 has 14 amino acids. Unmatched junction bases numbered 5, after V lost 5 bases and J lost 7 bases. The PCR used 60 Vbeta and 13 Jbeta primers. Sequenced by immunoSEQ multiplex PCR; TCRdb stores in-frame clones only, minus some. The table shows about 180,000 clones, with over 70% occurring only once. Sequencing used PBMCs. This clonotype was obtained from a boy aged 2 to 10 in good health and CMV-seronegative. V usage is TRBV2 and J usage is TRBJ2-3; 11 nucleotides line up with TRBD2. The CDR3 region is CASSLASGRNTQYF. The CDR3 DNA is TGTGCCAGCAGTTTGGCTAGCGGGAGGAATACGCAGTATTTT.